Included here is one T cell receptor (beta chain) sequence, with context. Its antigen is undetermined. Some clones are missing from TCRdb's copy, which holds only in-frame ones; the method was immunoSEQ multiplex PCR. The profile shows about 62,000 clones, 84% of them singletons. The CDR3 runs to 11 residues. Germline V lookup: CDR1 DFQATT, CDR2 SNEGSKA (reference sequence). The V and J ends lost 6 bases and 8 bases respectively, with 13 bases between them. This specimen belongs to a study of OX40 agonist ivuxolimab in advanced cancers. Study as a whole: Patients received intravenous ivuxolimab every 2 weeks at 0.01 to 10 mg/kg. Overall study results and limits: Average numbers of expanded clones were greater in CD8+ T cells than in CD4+.

V usage is TRBV20-1 and J usage is TRBJ1-2; tentative D call: TRBD1 (5 bases). The material was CD4+ or CD8+ T cells sorted from blood, obtained in a trial of the OX40 agonist ivuxolimab. The source is an adult with an advanced solid tumor such as melanoma, head and neck, liver or kidney cancer. The CDR3 DNA follows: TGCAGTGCCGAGGGACGGGGCGGCTACACCTTC. The encoded protein is CSAEGRGGYTF.